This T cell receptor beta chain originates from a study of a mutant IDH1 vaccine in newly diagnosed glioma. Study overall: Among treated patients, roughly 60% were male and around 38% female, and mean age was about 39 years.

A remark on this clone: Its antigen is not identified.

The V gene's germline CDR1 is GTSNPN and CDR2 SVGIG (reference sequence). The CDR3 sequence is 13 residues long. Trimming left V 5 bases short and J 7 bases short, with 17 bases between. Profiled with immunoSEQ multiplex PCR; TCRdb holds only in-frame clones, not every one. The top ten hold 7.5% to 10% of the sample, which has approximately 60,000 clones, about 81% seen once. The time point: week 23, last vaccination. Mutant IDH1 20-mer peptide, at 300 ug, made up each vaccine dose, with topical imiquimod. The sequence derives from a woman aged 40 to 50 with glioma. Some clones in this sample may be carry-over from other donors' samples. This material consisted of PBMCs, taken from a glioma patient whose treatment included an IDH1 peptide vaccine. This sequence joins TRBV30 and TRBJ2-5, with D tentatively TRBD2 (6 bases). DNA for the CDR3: TGTGCCTGGGCCCCAGGCGGGGCCGGGACCCAGTACTTC. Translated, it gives CAWAPGGAGTQYF.